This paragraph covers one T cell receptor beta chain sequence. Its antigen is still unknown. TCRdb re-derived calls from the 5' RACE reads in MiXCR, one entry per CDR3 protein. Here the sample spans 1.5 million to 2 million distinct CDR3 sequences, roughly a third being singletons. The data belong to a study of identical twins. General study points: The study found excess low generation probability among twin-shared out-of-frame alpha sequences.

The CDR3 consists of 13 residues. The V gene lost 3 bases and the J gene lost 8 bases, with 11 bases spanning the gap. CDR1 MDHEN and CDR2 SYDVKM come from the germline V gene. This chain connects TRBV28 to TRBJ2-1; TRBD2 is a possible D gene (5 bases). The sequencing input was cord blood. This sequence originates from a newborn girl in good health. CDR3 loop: CASSFPGKYEQFF. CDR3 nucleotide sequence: TGTGCCAGCAGTTTCCCCGGGAAGTATGAGCAGTTCTTC.